This record covers a single TCR beta chain. Its antigen remains unidentified. The sample carries other DNA sequences with the same CDR3. Use of 60 Vbeta and 13 Jbeta primers characterized the PCR. The protocol was immunoSEQ multiplex PCR, while the TCRdb copy is restricted to in-frame clones and leaves out a portion. The sample holds about 89,000 clones, about 83% seen once. The CDR3 extends over 16 amino acids. V trimming: 4 bases; J trimming: 0 bases; junction bases outside the gene matches: 7. The germline CDR1 and CDR2 sequences are KGHSH and LQKENI. This record comes from a study of cytomegalovirus exposure and HLA in healthy donors. General study points: Among the sequence variants, a highly shared cluster was likely an artifact of sequencing.

V gene TRBV18 combines with J gene TRBJ2-3; 7 nucleotides line up with TRBD1. The receptor comes from a female donor in good health and CMV-seropositive. The specimen was PBMCs. Here the CDR3 reads CASSLGGRMSTDTQYF. In DNA form, the CDR3 reads TGTGCCAGCTCACTAGGGGGCAGGATGAGCACAGATACGCAGTATTTT.